A selection of T cell receptor beta chains follows, all from one sample in a study of shared clonotypes between healthy human individuals. Libraries were prepared by immunoSEQ multiplex PCR; TCRdb keeps only in-frame clonotypes and omits some of them. The sample lists 400,000 to 550,000 clones, roughly 78% occurring once. Specimen: PBMCs. Receptors were obtained from a woman aged 40 to 50 in good health. Some clones in this sample may be carry-over from other donors' samples. Both conserved end residues are part of each CDR3. D genes are given only for firm matches. Clone sizes are given selectively: once, few, many, or a class where the clone is expanded.

.	.	12	TRBJ1-2	TRBV10-3	CASREGDYGYTF	TGTGCCTCACGGGAGGGTGACTATGGCTACACCTTC
many	TRBD2	15	TRBJ2-1	TRBV9	CASSVEGGRGNEQFF	TGTGCCAGCAGCGTAGAGGGCGGGAGGGGAAATGAGCAGTTCTTC
.	.	17	TRBJ2-2	TRBV12-5	CASGRKTGPENTGELFF	TGTGCTAGTGGTAGAAAAACAGGACCTGAGAACACCGGGGAGCTGTTTTTT
.	TRBD2	15	TRBJ2-1	TRBV5-1	CASSSTSGSISEQFF	TGCGCCAGCAGCTCAACTAGCGGGAGTATCAGTGAGCAGTTCTTC
many	TRBD1	16	TRBJ2-1	TRBV27	CASAPRGTGAYGEQFF	TGTGCCAGCGCCCCTCGGGGGACAGGGGCCTACGGTGAGCAGTTCTTC
.	.	12	TRBJ2-1	TRBV10-3	CAIMAGKNEQFF	TGTGCCATCATGGCAGGGAAAAATGAGCAGTTCTTC
.	TRBD1	15	TRBJ2-7	TRBV11-3	CASRPTGLFPYEQYF	TGTGCCAGCAGACCGACAGGGCTTTTCCCATACGAGCAGTACTTC
.	.	11	TRBJ2-7	TRBV6-1	CASVGYREQYF	TGTGCCAGCGTAGGATACCGCGAGCAGTACTTC
.	TRBD2	15	TRBJ2-3	TRBV5-1	CASSFLAGHTDTQYF	TGCGCCAGCAGCTTCCTAGCGGGACACACAGATACGCAGTATTTT
.	.	14	TRBJ1-4	TRBV28	CASSRPPPVAELFF	TGTGCCAGCAGTCGGCCCCCCCCGGTTGCGGAACTGTTTTTT
once	TRBD2	14	TRBJ2-3	TRBV2	CASSEVAGGDTQYF	TGTGCCAGCAGTGAAGTCGCGGGAGGTGATACGCAGTATTTT
.	TRBD1	15	TRBJ1-2	TRBV5-1	CASSLGTGGPYGYTF	TGCGCCAGCAGCTTGGGGACAGGGGGGCCCTATGGCTACACCTTC
.	.	18	TRBJ2-3	TRBV27	CASSLRKGRIGERDTQYF	TGTGCCAGCAGTTTAAGGAAGGGACGGATAGGGGAGAGGGATACGCAGTATTTT
.	TRBD1	16	TRBJ2-5	TRBV28	CASSKLRDRGQETQYF	TGTGCCAGCAGCAAACTAAGGGACAGGGGGCAAGAGACCCAGTACTTC
.	.	15	TRBJ2-1	TRBV18	CASSPDTGIYNEQFF	TGTGCCAGCTCACCGGACACAGGTATTTACAATGAGCAGTTCTTC
.	.	12	TRBJ2-3	TRBV30	CAWSPGGNTQYF	TGTGCCTGGAGTCCAGGTGGAAATACGCAGTATTTT
.	.	15	TRBJ1-1	TRBV5-1	CASSYVSVGDTEAFF	TGCGCCAGCAGCTACGTCAGTGTAGGGGACACTGAAGCTTTCTTT
once	TRBD2	15	TRBJ2-1	TRBV19	CASTGSGASYNEQFF	TGTGCCAGTACTGGAAGCGGGGCCTCCTACAATGAGCAGTTCTTC
.	TRBD1	12	TRBJ2-7	TRBV7-9	CASSRDRNEQYF	TGTGCCAGCAGCCGGGACAGGAACGAGCAGTACTTC
.	TRBD2	15	TRBJ2-1	TRBV7-3	CASSLTSGAYNEQFF	TGTGCCAGCAGCTTGACTAGCGGGGCCTACAATGAGCAGTTCTTC
.	.	14	TRBJ2-1	TRBV7-3	CASSLAGPSNEQFF	TGTGCCAGCAGCTTAGCGGGCCCTAGCAATGAGCAGTTCTTC
.	TRBD2	13	TRBJ2-1	TRBV19	CATASGYPNEQFF	TGTGCCACTGCTAGCGGGTATCCCAATGAGCAGTTCTTC
.	TRBD1	17	TRBJ2-2	TRBV5-4	CASSPDRGASNTGELFF	TGTGCCAGCAGCCCGGACAGGGGGGCCTCGAACACCGGGGAGCTGTTTTTT
.	.	13	TRBJ1-2	TRBV6-5	CASTLSSNYGYTF	TGTGCCAGCACTTTATCTTCCAACTATGGCTACACCTTC
.	.	14	TRBJ2-1	TRBV6-5	CASSGRASYNEQFF	TGTGCCAGCAGTGGAAGGGCCTCTTACAATGAGCAGTTCTTC
many	TRBD2	20	TRBJ2-1	TRBV11-2	CASSLDWTIGLAARPNEQFF	TGTGCCAGCAGCTTAGATTGGACTATAGGACTAGCGGCCCGACCAAATGAGCAGTTCTTC
few	TRBD2	16	TRBJ2-1	TRBV27	CASSVYSGRAADEQFF	TGTGCCAGCAGTGTCTATAGCGGGAGGGCCGCGGATGAGCAGTTCTTC
once	.	15	TRBJ1-2	TRBV5-1	CASSLEGPINYGYTF	TGCGCCAGCAGCTTGGAAGGCCCTATAAACTATGGCTACACCTTC
once	.	15	TRBJ1-2	TRBV7-3	CASSLSAGSSSGYTF	TGTGCCAGCAGCTTAAGTGCGGGTTCGAGTAGTGGCTACACCTTC
.	TRBD1	14	TRBJ2-7	TRBV11-1	CASSSDRVNDEQYF	TGTGCCAGCAGCTCGGACAGGGTGAATGACGAGCAGTACTTC
few	TRBD1	16	TRBJ2-5	TRBV15	CATSREGQGPQETQYF	TGTGCCACCAGCAGAGAAGGACAGGGTCCACAAGAGACCCAGTACTTC
.	.	14	TRBJ1-6	TRBV29-1	CSVEGRDMGSPLHF	TGCAGCGTAGAAGGTCGGGACATGGGGTCACCCCTCCACTTT
.	TRBD2	14	TRBJ2-1	TRBV10-3	CAISGGLVNNEQFF	TGTGCCATCAGTGGGGGACTAGTCAACAATGAGCAGTTCTTC
.	TRBD2	15	TRBJ2-5	TRBV15	CATSTHKSGSETQYF	TGTGCCACCAGCACCCACAAAAGCGGGAGCGAGACCCAGTACTTC
.	.	15	TRBJ1-1	TRBV25-1	CASSEIGSMNTEAFF	TGTGCCAGCAGTGAAATAGGTAGTATGAACACTGAAGCTTTCTTT
.	.	13	TRBJ2-2	TRBV9	CASSDANTGELFF	TGTGCCAGCAGCGACGCGAACACCGGGGAGCTGTTTTTT
.	.	15	TRBJ2-5	TRBV5-8	CASSPGGGGQETQYF	TGTGCCAGCAGCCCCGGGGGAGGGGGCCAAGAGACCCAGTACTTC
.	.	14	TRBJ1-3	TRBV2	CASSERGLLGTIYF	TGTGCCAGCAGTGAGCGGGGATTATTAGGCACCATATATTTT
few	.	13	TRBJ1-1	TRBV2	CASSAGTNTEAFF	TGTGCCAGCAGTGCAGGGACGAACACTGAAGCTTTCTTT
.	.	13	TRBJ2-1	TRBV5-4	CASSSKRYNEQFF	TGTGCCAGCAGCTCAAAACGGTACAATGAGCAGTTCTTC
.	.	14	TRBJ2-3	TRBV7-3	CASSGPEAGDTQYF	TGTGCCAGCAGCGGACCCGAAGCTGGAGATACGCAGTATTTT
.	.	14	TRBJ1-2	TRBV15	CATSRDRVSVGYTF	TGTGCCACCAGCAGAGACCGAGTCTCGGTTGGCTACACCTTC
once	.	13	TRBJ1-2	TRBV27	CASSLLPPGGYTF	TGTGCCAGCAGTTTATTACCCCCGGGGGGCTACACCTTC
few	TRBD1	17	TRBJ1-5	TRBV28	CASSSPGTGFANQPQHF	TGTGCCAGCAGTAGTCCCGGGACAGGGTTCGCCAATCAGCCCCAGCATTTT
.	.	14	TRBJ2-1	TRBV6-1	CASSVSSVYNEQFF	TGTGCCAGCAGTGTATCTAGCGTTTACAATGAGCAGTTCTTC
.	TRBD2	18	TRBJ2-1	TRBV7-2	CASSRGLAGGPSYNEQFF	TGTGCCAGCAGCCGGGGACTAGCGGGAGGGCCTTCCTACAATGAGCAGTTCTTC
.	.	11	TRBJ2-1	TRBV10-3	CAISESTLQFF	TGTGCCATCAGTGAGTCGACTCTGCAGTTCTTC
.	.	14	TRBJ1-3	TRBV5-1	CASSFSSSGNTIYF	TGCGCCAGCAGCTTTAGCTCCTCTGGAAACACCATATATTTT
.	TRBD1	17	TRBJ2-2	TRBV4-2	CASSRLPTGGNTGELFF	TGTGCCAGCAGCCGACTACCCACAGGGGGGAACACCGGGGAGCTGTTTTTT
.	.	13	TRBJ2-3	TRBV7-3	CASSPGSTDTQYF	TGTGCCAGCAGCCCGGGGAGCACAGATACGCAGTATTTT
.	TRBD1	14	TRBJ1-3	TRBV5-4	CASSQTGSGNTIYF	TGTGCCAGCAGCCAGACAGGGTCTGGAAACACCATATATTTT
.	.	16	TRBJ1-4	TRBV15	CATSRDRVATNEKLFF	TGTGCCACCAGCAGAGATCGGGTGGCAACTAATGAAAAACTGTTTTTT
.	.	15	TRBJ2-1	TRBV7-3	CASSPAGTHRTEQFF	TGTGCCAGCAGCCCCGCCGGGACTCATAGGACGGAGCAGTTCTTC
.	TRBD1	15	TRBJ2-2	TRBV15	CATRTGLANTGELFF	TGTGCCACCAGGACAGGGTTGGCGAACACCGGGGAGCTGTTTTTT